These T cell receptor beta chains were read from a single sample in a study of blood T cells in healthy people across ages. TCRdb reanalysed the 5' RACE reads using MiXCR and keeps one entry per CDR3 protein. This sample yields about 1.6 million distinct CDR3 sequences, of which roughly a third are seen a single time; 10% to 12% belongs to the top ten. The material sequenced was blood. The receptors stem from a woman between 25 and 40 years old in good health. The CDR3 runs from the conserved cysteine through the conserved F or W. A D gene is named only where the DNA matches it firmly. Clone size is not always given. Where it is, it says once, few, many or a class for expanded clones.

D gene: .
J gene: TRBJ2-5
V gene: TRBV5-1
clone size: .
CDR3 protein: CASMSGETLKETQYF
CDR3 DNA: TGCGCCAGCATGAGTGGGGAAACGTTGAAAGAGACCCAGTACTTC

D gene: TRBD1
J gene: TRBJ2-7
V gene: TRBV29-1
clone size: few
CDR3 protein: CSVEDQLTDRGVYEQYF
CDR3 DNA: TGCAGCGTTGAAGATCAATTAACTGACAGGGGCGTCTACGAGCAGTACTTC

D gene: .
J gene: TRBJ1-5
V gene: TRBV20-1
clone size: few
CDR3 protein: CSAPRGGGSNQPQHF
CDR3 DNA: TGCAGTGCCCCAAGGGGTGGTGGGTCCAATCAGCCCCAGCATTTT

D gene: TRBD2
J gene: TRBJ2-3
V gene: TRBV15
clone size: .
CDR3 protein: CATSRDVASGYTTTDTQYF
CDR3 DNA: TGTGCCACCAGCAGAGATGTGGCTAGCGGTTATACCACCACAGATACGCAGTATTTT

D gene: .
J gene: TRBJ2-7
V gene: TRBV6-5
clone size: .
CDR3 protein: CASKLMTGSYEQYF
CDR3 DNA: TGTGCCAGCAAACTAATGACAGGATCCTACGAGCAGTACTTC

D gene: .
J gene: TRBJ2-7
V gene: TRBV5-1
clone size: .
CDR3 protein: CASSLRSAYEQYF
CDR3 DNA: TGCGCCAGCAGCTTGAGGTCTGCCTACGAGCAGTACTTC

D gene: .
J gene: TRBJ2-1
V gene: TRBV20-1
clone size: few
CDR3 protein: CSASFGSYNEQFF
CDR3 DNA: TGCAGTGCTAGTTTCGGGTCCTACAATGAGCAGTTCTTC

D gene: .
J gene: TRBJ2-2
V gene: TRBV4-1
clone size: .
CDR3 protein: CASSQRSIGGRPTGELFF
CDR3 DNA: TGCGCCAGCAGCCAACGATCAATCGGGGGGCGCCCCACCGGGGAGCTGTTTTTT

D gene: .
J gene: TRBJ1-1
V gene: TRBV28
clone size: .
CDR3 protein: CASSQRTNTEAFF
CDR3 DNA: TGTGCCAGCTCCCAGAGGACGAACACTGAAGCTTTCTTT

D gene: TRBD1
J gene: TRBJ2-1
V gene: TRBV28
clone size: .
CDR3 protein: CASSRQGSVNEQFF
CDR3 DNA: TGTGCCAGCAGTCGACAGGGTTCAGTCAATGAGCAGTTCTTC

D gene: TRBD2
J gene: TRBJ2-3
V gene: TRBV12-3/TRBV12-4
clone size: .
CDR3 protein: CASSLYRTRVTDTQYF
CDR3 DNA: TGTGCCAGCAGTTTATACCGGACTAGAGTCACAGATACGCAGTATTTT

D gene: .
J gene: TRBJ2-3
V gene: TRBV20-1
clone size: .
CDR3 protein: CSARIPRDSPDTQYF
CDR3 DNA: TGCAGTGCTAGGATCCCCAGGGATAGCCCAGATACGCAGTATTTT

D gene: .
J gene: TRBJ2-2
V gene: TRBV6-4
clone size: many
CDR3 protein: CASSDNTGELFF
CDR3 DNA: TGTGCCAGCAGTGACAACACCGGGGAGCTGTTTTTT

D gene: TRBD2
J gene: TRBJ2-7
V gene: TRBV3-1
clone size: few
CDR3 protein: CASSQGGLAHEQYF
CDR3 DNA: TGTGCCAGCAGCCAAGGGGGACTAGCTCACGAGCAGTACTTC

D gene: .
J gene: TRBJ2-1
V gene: TRBV7-6
clone size: few
CDR3 protein: CASSLLAEPSYNEQFF
CDR3 DNA: TGTGCCAGCAGCTTATTAGCGGAGCCCTCCTACAATGAGCAGTTCTTC

D gene: .
J gene: TRBJ2-7
V gene: TRBV4-1
clone size: many
CDR3 protein: CASSDVQAVSYEQYF
CDR3 DNA: TGCGCCAGCAGCGACGTTCAGGCTGTTTCCTACGAGCAGTACTTC

D gene: .
J gene: TRBJ2-7
V gene: TRBV15
clone size: .
CDR3 protein: CATSRATLNPIYEQYF
CDR3 DNA: TGCGCCACCAGCAGAGCGACGCTGAATCCGATTTACGAGCAGTACTTC

D gene: .
J gene: TRBJ2-5
V gene: TRBV14
clone size: .
CDR3 protein: CASSQDWIGRQYF
CDR3 DNA: TGTGCCAGCAGCCAAGATTGGATTGGTCGGCAGTACTTC

D gene: .
J gene: TRBJ1-4
V gene: TRBV20-1
clone size: .
CDR3 protein: CSARDNFGEKLFF
CDR3 DNA: TGCAGTGCGAGGGACAACTTTGGGGAAAAACTGTTTTTT

D gene: .
J gene: TRBJ2-2
V gene: TRBV11-2
clone size: .
CDR3 protein: CASTLIEGTGELFF
CDR3 DNA: TGTGCCAGCACCTTAATCGAGGGCACCGGGGAGCTGTTTTTT

D gene: .
J gene: TRBJ2-7
V gene: TRBV5-1
clone size: many
CDR3 protein: CASSRGSGPSHYEQYF
CDR3 DNA: TGCGCCAGCAGCCGGGGGAGCGGGCCGTCCCACTACGAGCAGTACTTC

D gene: .
J gene: TRBJ2-3
V gene: TRBV14
clone size: .
CDR3 protein: CASSQRPPRGDTQYF
CDR3 DNA: TGTGCCAGCAGCCAGCGCCCTCCCAGAGGAGATACGCAGTATTTT

D gene: TRBD1
J gene: TRBJ1-5
V gene: TRBV20-1
clone size: few
CDR3 protein: CSGTGPSNQPQHF
CDR3 DNA: TGCTCCGGGACAGGGCCTAGCAATCAGCCCCAGCATTTT

D gene: .
J gene: TRBJ1-4
V gene: TRBV20-1
clone size: .
CDR3 protein: CSARPSSQGEKLFF
CDR3 DNA: TGCAGTGCTAGACCCTCCTCCCAGGGGGAAAAACTGTTTTTT

D gene: TRBD2
J gene: TRBJ2-7
V gene: TRBV4-1
clone size: .
CDR3 protein: CASTHRAGGIYEQYF
CDR3 DNA: TGCGCCAGCACCCATCGAGCGGGGGGGATATACGAGCAGTACTTC

D gene: .
J gene: TRBJ1-2
V gene: TRBV29-1
clone size: few
CDR3 protein: CSVVQTFYGYTF
CDR3 DNA: TGCAGCGTTGTCCAGACTTTCTATGGCTACACCTTC

D gene: .
J gene: TRBJ2-7
V gene: TRBV15
clone size: many
CDR3 protein: CATSRFEAGGEQYF
CDR3 DNA: TGTGCCACCAGCAGATTCGAGGCGGGCGGCGAGCAGTACTTC

D gene: TRBD1
J gene: TRBJ1-1
V gene: TRBV2
clone size: few
CDR3 protein: CASRRQGTSEAFF
CDR3 DNA: TGTGCCAGCAGACGACAGGGAACCTCTGAAGCTTTCTTT

D gene: .
J gene: TRBJ2-7
V gene: TRBV29-1
clone size: .
CDR3 protein: CSVVTQGKNYEQYF
CDR3 DNA: TGCAGCGTGGTGACGCAGGGGAAAAACTACGAGCAGTACTTC

D gene: TRBD2
J gene: TRBJ2-1
V gene: TRBV6-2/TRBV6-3
clone size: .
CDR3 protein: CASLDGERERSGSYNEQFF
CDR3 DNA: TGTGCCAGCCTTGATGGGGAGCGGGAGCGATCCGGGTCCTACAATGAGCAGTTCTTC

D gene: .
J gene: TRBJ2-5
V gene: TRBV4-1
clone size: few
CDR3 protein: CASSQEAGPQTQYF
CDR3 DNA: TGCGCCAGCAGCCAAGAGGCGGGGCCGCAGACCCAGTACTTC

D gene: .
J gene: TRBJ2-1
V gene: TRBV18
clone size: .
CDR3 protein: CASSPLASGYNEQFF
CDR3 DNA: TGTGCCAGCTCACCTCTAGCGAGTGGTTACAATGAGCAGTTCTTC

D gene: .
J gene: TRBJ2-7
V gene: TRBV13
clone size: many
CDR3 protein: CASSLDRGREDNEQYF
CDR3 DNA: TGTGCCAGCAGCCTAGATAGGGGCAGGGAAGATAACGAGCAGTACTTC

D gene: TRBD1
J gene: TRBJ2-5
V gene: TRBV4-1
clone size: few
CDR3 protein: CASSHVGTGKETQYF
CDR3 DNA: TGCGCCAGCAGCCATGTCGGGACAGGGAAAGAGACCCAGTACTTC

D gene: TRBD1
J gene: TRBJ2-1
V gene: TRBV6-2/TRBV6-3
clone size: .
CDR3 protein: CASTEGTERYNEQFF
CDR3 DNA: TGTGCCAGCACCGAAGGGACAGAACGGTACAATGAGCAGTTCTTC

D gene: .
J gene: TRBJ2-5
V gene: TRBV12-3/TRBV12-4
clone size: few
CDR3 protein: CASSLSGTPTETQYF
CDR3 DNA: TGTGCCAGCAGTTTGTCCGGGACACCGACAGAGACCCAGTACTTC

D gene: .
J gene: TRBJ2-2
V gene: TRBV30
clone size: .
CDR3 protein: CAWSSTGKITGELFF
CDR3 DNA: TGTGCCTGGAGCTCCACAGGGAAAATAACCGGGGAGCTGTTTTTT

D gene: .
J gene: TRBJ2-7
V gene: TRBV2
clone size: .
CDR3 protein: CASSEARGTYYEQYF
CDR3 DNA: TGTGCCAGCAGTGAAGCGAGGGGGACGTACTACGAGCAGTACTTC

D gene: .
J gene: TRBJ1-4
V gene: TRBV6-1
clone size: few
CDR3 protein: CAGRGFGEKLFF
CDR3 DNA: TGTGCCGGCAGGGGATTTGGTGAAAAACTGTTTTTT

D gene: .
J gene: TRBJ1-2
V gene: TRBV5-5
clone size: .
CDR3 protein: CASSLQVRQAISYGYTF
CDR3 DNA: TGTGCCAGCAGCTTGCAGGTTCGGCAGGCAATATCCTATGGCTACACCTTC

D gene: TRBD2
J gene: TRBJ2-3
V gene: TRBV12-3/TRBV12-4
clone size: few
CDR3 protein: CASFLRGGLFPPSTDTQYF
CDR3 DNA: TGTGCCAGCTTCCTGCGGGGGGGGCTTTTCCCTCCGAGCACAGATACGCAGTATTTT

D gene: .
J gene: TRBJ2-6
V gene: TRBV15
clone size: few
CDR3 protein: CATRNTDSPSGANVLTF
CDR3 DNA: TGTGCCACCAGGAATACGGACAGTCCCTCTGGGGCCAACGTCCTGACTTTC

D gene: .
J gene: TRBJ2-7
V gene: TRBV5-1
clone size: few
CDR3 protein: CASSLSALTYEQYF
CDR3 DNA: TGCGCCAGCAGCTTGTCTGCCCTCACCTACGAGCAGTACTTC

D gene: TRBD1
J gene: TRBJ2-1
V gene: TRBV24-1
clone size: .
CDR3 protein: CATSQTGQGLSSYNEQFF
CDR3 DNA: TGTGCCACCAGCCAGACCGGACAGGGCTTAAGCTCCTACAATGAGCAGTTCTTC

D gene: .
J gene: TRBJ1-2
V gene: TRBV20-1
clone size: .
CDR3 protein: CSARDPTGIYGYTF
CDR3 DNA: TGCAGTGCTCGGGACCCGACAGGAATCTATGGCTACACCTTC

D gene: .
J gene: TRBJ2-7
V gene: TRBV12-3/TRBV12-4
clone size: .
CDR3 protein: CASSKDTNYGQYF
CDR3 DNA: TGTGCCAGCAGTAAGGACACGAACTACGGGCAGTACTTC

D gene: TRBD1
J gene: TRBJ1-2
V gene: TRBV2
clone size: .
CDR3 protein: CASRAGTGSGYTF
CDR3 DNA: TGTGCCAGCAGAGCCGGGACAGGGAGTGGCTACACCTTC

D gene: TRBD1
J gene: TRBJ1-2
V gene: TRBV12-3/TRBV12-4
clone size: few
CDR3 protein: CASSAQTGGYRGYTF
CDR3 DNA: TGTGCCAGCAGTGCCCAGACAGGGGGCTATCGGGGCTACACCTTC

D gene: TRBD2
J gene: TRBJ2-7
V gene: TRBV29-1
clone size: many
CDR3 protein: CSVKPSGYEQYF
CDR3 DNA: TGCAGCGTTAAACCTAGCGGGTACGAGCAGTACTTC

D gene: TRBD2
J gene: TRBJ2-1
V gene: TRBV7-3
clone size: .
CDR3 protein: CASSLIPSGGYNEQFF
CDR3 DNA: TGTGCCAGCAGCTTAATTCCCAGCGGGGGTTACAATGAGCAGTTCTTC

D gene: .
J gene: TRBJ2-2
V gene: TRBV7-3
clone size: .
CDR3 protein: CASSRKGPFPAGELFF
CDR3 DNA: TGTGCCAGCAGTCGTAAGGGACCTTTCCCCGCCGGGGAGCTGTTTTTT

D gene: .
J gene: TRBJ2-1
V gene: TRBV10-3
clone size: .
CDR3 protein: CAISGELTNEQFF
CDR3 DNA: TGTGCCATCAGTGGGGAACTAACCAATGAGCAGTTCTTC

D gene: .
J gene: TRBJ2-1
V gene: TRBV6-2/TRBV6-3
clone size: few
CDR3 protein: CASSYSLRNQFF
CDR3 DNA: TGTGCCAGCAGTTACTCGCTTCGGAACCAGTTCTTC

D gene: TRBD1
J gene: TRBJ2-7
V gene: TRBV7-9
clone size: few
CDR3 protein: CASSPQGQGNEQYF
CDR3 DNA: TGTGCCAGCAGCCCGCAGGGACAGGGGAACGAGCAGTACTTC